This T cell receptor (beta chain) appears in the sequencing data of a study of CD8 T cells in ankylosing spondylitis. CDR1 DFQATT and CDR2 SNEGSKA come from the germline V gene (reference sequence). The ends were cut back, 6 bases at V and 2 bases at J, with 15 bases in the middle. The CDR3 is made up of 14 amino acids. TCRdb used MiXCR to reprocess the 5' RACE reads, holding one entry per CDR3 protein. The table records 750,000 to 850,000 distinct CDR3 sequences, 10% to 15% of them present only once. Study-wide results and limits: A TCR beta motif of about eight highly homologous variants appeared characteristic of ankylosing spondylitis blood.

About this clonotype itself: Its antigen is not identified.

Material: blood, either unsorted or a sorted T cell fraction (not recorded which). The receptor comes from a male donor with ankylosing spondylitis. V usage is TRBV20-1 and J usage is TRBJ2-3; possibly TRBD1 for D (6 bases). CDR3 in DNA: TGCAGTGCCCTGACAGGACTGTCCACAGATACGCAGTATTTT. Protein sequence: CSALTGLSTDTQYF.